Only one count was recorded for the clone carrying this T cell receptor (beta chain). The data derive from a study of cytotoxic CD8 clonotypes in ibrutinib-treated CLL. Germline loops: CDR1 MGHDK, CDR2 SYGVNS. V was trimmed by 1 base and J by 3 bases, leaving 12 bases between them. The CDR3 loop spans 15 amino acids. Produced via immunoSEQ multiplex PCR; TCRdb's table is partial and in-frame only. The data contain approximately 120,000 clones, around 84% of them singletons. The sequencing used PBMCs, collected after 24 months of ibrutinib treatment. The chain employs TRBV25-1 and TRBJ1-1; D gene unclear. The TCR originated in a human donor with chronic lymphocytic leukemia. For the CDR3, the DNA is TGTGCCAGCAGTGAATGGAAGGGAGCGTACACTGAAGCTTTCTTT. It is translated as CASSEWKGAYTEAFF.